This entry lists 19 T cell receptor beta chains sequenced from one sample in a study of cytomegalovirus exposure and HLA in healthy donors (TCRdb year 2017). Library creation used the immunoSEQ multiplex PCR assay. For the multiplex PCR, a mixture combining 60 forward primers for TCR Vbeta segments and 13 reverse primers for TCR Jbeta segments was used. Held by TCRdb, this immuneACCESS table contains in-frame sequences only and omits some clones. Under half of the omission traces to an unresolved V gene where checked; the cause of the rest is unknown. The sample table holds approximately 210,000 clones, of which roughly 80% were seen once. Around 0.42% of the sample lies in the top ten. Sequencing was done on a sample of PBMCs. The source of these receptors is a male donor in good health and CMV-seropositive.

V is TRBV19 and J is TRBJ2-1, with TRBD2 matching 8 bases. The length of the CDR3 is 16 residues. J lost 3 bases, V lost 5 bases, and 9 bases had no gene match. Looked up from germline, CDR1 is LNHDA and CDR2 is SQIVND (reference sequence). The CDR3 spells CASSPRGGGRYNEQFF. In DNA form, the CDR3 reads TGTGCCAGTAGTCCCCGTGGCGGGGGGCGCTACAATGAGCAGTTCTTC.

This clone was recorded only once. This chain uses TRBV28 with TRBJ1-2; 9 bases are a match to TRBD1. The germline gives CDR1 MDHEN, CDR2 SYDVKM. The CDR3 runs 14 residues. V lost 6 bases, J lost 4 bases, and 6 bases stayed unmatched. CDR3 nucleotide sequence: TGTGCCAGCAGACCACAGGGGGCGCGCTATGGCTACACCTTC. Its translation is CASRPQGARYGYTF.

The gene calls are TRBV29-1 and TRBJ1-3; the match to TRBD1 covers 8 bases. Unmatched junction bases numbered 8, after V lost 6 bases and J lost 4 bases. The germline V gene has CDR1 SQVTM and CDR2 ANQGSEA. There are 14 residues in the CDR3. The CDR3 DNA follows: TGCAGCGTCGCAGAGACAGGGGAGGGAAACACCATATATTTT. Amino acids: CSVAETGEGNTIYF.

DNA of the CDR3: TGTGCCAGCAGCCCTTTGTCTGGGGCCTGGATCGAGCAGTACTTC. This sequence encodes CASSPLSGAWIEQYF. This rearrangement joins TRBV7-2 to TRBJ2-7; D possibly corresponds to TRBD1 (5 bases). Trimming left V 5 bases short and J 6 bases short, with 20 bases between. The CDR3 totals 15 residues. The germline gives CDR1 SGHTA, CDR2 FQGNSA.

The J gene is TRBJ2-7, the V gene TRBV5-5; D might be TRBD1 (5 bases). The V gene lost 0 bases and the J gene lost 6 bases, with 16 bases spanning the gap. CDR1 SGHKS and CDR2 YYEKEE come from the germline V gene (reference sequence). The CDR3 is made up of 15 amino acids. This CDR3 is CASSLVSGSPVEQYF. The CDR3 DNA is TGTGCCAGCAGCTTGGTGTCAGGGTCCCCCGTCGAGCAGTACTTC.

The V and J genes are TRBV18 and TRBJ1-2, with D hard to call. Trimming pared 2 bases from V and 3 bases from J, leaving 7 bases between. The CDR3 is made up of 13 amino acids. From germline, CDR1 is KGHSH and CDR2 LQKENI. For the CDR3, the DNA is TGTGCCAGCTCACCAGACGGGTACTATGGCTACACCTTC. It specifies CASSPDGYYGYTF.

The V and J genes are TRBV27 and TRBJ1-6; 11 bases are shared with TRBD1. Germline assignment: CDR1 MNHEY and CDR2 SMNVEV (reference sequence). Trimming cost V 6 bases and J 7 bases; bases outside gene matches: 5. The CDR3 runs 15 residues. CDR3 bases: TGTGCCAGCAGGGTAGGACAGGGGGCGAATTCACCCCTCCACTTT. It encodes CASRVGQGANSPLHF.

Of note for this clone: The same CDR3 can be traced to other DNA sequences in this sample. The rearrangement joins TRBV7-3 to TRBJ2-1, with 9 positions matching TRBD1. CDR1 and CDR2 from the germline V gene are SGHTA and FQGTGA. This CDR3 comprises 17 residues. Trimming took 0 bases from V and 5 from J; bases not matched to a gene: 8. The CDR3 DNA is TGTGCCAGCAGCTTAACGACAGGGGGTCGGAGTGACAATGAGCAGTTCTTC. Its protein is CASSLTTGGRSDNEQFF.

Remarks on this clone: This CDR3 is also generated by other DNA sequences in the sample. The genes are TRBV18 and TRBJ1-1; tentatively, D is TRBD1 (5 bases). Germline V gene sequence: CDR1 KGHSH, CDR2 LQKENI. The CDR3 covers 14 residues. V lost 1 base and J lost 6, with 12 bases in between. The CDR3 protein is CASSPRQTWAEAFF. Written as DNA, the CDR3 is TGTGCCAGCTCACCACGACAGACGTGGGCTGAAGCTTTCTTT.

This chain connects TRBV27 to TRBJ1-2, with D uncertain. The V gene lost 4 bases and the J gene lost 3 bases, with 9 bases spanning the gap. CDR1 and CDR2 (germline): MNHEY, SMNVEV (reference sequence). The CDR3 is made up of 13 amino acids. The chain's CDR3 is CASSSYGHYGYTF. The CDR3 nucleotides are TGTGCCAGCAGTTCATACGGTCACTATGGCTACACCTTC.

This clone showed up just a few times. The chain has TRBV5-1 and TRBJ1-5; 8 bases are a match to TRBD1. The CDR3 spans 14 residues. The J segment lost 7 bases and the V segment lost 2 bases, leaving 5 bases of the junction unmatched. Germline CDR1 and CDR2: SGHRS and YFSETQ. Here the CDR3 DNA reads TGCGCCAGCAGCTTTGACAGGGGAGGCCAGCCCCAGCATTTT. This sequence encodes CASSFDRGGQPQHF.

The CDR3 protein is CASSVGAGNSPLHF. In DNA, the CDR3 is TGTGCCAGCAGCGTAGGGGCAGGGAATTCACCCCTCCACTTT. This chain links TRBV9 with TRBJ1-6; tentative D call: TRBD1 (5 bases). The CDR3 contains 14 residues. Germline assignment: CDR1 SGDLS and CDR2 YYNGEE. Trimming shortened V by 0 bases and J by 7 bases, and 8 bases separated the two germline ends.

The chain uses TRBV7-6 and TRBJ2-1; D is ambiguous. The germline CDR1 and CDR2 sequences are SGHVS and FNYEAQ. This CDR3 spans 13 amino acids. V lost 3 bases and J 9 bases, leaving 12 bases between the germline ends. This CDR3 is CASSFAYAFEQFF. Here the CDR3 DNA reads TGTGCCAGCAGCTTTGCCTACGCGTTTGAGCAGTTCTTC. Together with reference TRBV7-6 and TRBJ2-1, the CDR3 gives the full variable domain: GAGVSQSPRYKVTKRGQDVALRCDPISGHVSLYWYRQALGQGPEFLTYFNYEAQQDKSGLPNDRFSAERPEGSISTLTIQRTEQRDSAMYRCASSFAYAFEQFFGPGTRLTVL.

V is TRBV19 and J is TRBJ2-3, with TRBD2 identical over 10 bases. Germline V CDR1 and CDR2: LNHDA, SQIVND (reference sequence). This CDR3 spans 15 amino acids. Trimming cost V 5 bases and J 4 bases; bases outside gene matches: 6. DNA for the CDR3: TGTGCCAGTAGTTTTCTAGCGGGAGTTCCAGATACGCAGTATTTT. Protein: CASSFLAGVPDTQYF.

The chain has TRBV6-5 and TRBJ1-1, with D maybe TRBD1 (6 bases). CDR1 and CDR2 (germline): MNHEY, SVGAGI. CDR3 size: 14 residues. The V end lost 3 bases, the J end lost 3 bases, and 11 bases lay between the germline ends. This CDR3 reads CASSYLGGHTEAFF. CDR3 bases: TGTGCCAGCAGTTATCTCGGGGGGCACACTGAAGCTTTCTTT.

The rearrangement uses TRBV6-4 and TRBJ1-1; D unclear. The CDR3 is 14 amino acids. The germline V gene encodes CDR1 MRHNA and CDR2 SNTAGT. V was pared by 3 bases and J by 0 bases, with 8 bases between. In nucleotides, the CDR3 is TGTGCCAGCAGTGAAACAGATCTGAACACTGAAGCTTTCTTT. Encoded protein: CASSETDLNTEAFF.

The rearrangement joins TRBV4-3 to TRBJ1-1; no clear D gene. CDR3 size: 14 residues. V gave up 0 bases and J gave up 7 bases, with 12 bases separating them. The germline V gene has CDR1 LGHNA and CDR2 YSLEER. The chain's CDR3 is CASSQEYPKIEAFF. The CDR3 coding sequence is TGCGCCAGCAGCCAAGAATACCCTAAGATTGAAGCTTTCTTT.

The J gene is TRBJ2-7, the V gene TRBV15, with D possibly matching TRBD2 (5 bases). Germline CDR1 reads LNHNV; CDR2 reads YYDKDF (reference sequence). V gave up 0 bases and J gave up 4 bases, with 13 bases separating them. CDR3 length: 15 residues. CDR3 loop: CATSRDPREHYEQYF. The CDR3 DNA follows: TGTGCCACCAGCAGAGATCCTCGGGAACATTACGAGCAGTACTTC. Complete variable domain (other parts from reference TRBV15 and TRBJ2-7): DAMVIQNPRYQVTQFGKPVTLSCSQTLNHNVMYWYQQKSSQAPKLLFHYYDKDFNNEADTPDNFQSRRPNTSFCFLDIRSPGLGDTAMYLCATSRDPREHYEQYFGPGTRLTVT.

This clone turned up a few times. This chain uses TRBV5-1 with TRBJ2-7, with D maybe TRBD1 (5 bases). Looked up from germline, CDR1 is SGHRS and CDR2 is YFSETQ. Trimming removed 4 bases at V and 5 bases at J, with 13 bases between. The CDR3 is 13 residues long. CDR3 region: CASSPPGADEQYF. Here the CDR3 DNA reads TGCGCCAGCAGCCCCCCTGGGGCGGACGAGCAGTACTTC.